This T cell receptor (beta chain) was found in a study of blood T cells in healthy people across ages. Broader study findings: Unknown CMV status may confound age-related changes in expanded clones.

The CDR3 has 13 residues. V lost 7 bases to trimming and J lost 5 bases, with 14 bases between them. Using a J-beta primer mix together with a sample-barcoded 5' primer, a second PCR was run for about 7 to 12 cycles. TCRdb fed the 5' RACE reads into MiXCR, producing one record per CDR3 protein. The sample has roughly 1,500,000 distinct CDR3 sequences, about 40% seen once; the top ten hold less than 8%. A remark on this clonotype: Its antigen remains unknown.

The sequenced material came from blood. The V and J genes are TRBV12-3 or TRBV12-4 and TRBJ1-2; D is perhaps TRBD1 (6 bases). The receptor was derived from a woman between 18 and 29 years old in good health. CDR3 protein: CASNLQGEYGYTF. The CDR3 DNA sequence: TGTGCCAGCAACCTACAGGGCGAATATGGCTACACCTTC.